The present T cell receptor beta chain was sequenced within a study of blood T cell repertoires in COVID-19. Study at large: The United States, Italy and Spain provided the acute and convalescent COVID-19 samples.

V gave up 5 bases and J gave up 1 base; unmatched junction bases: 3. Germline values: CDR1 SGHTA, CDR2 FQGNSA. This CDR3 is 16 amino acids long. The repertoire was sequenced with immunoSEQ multiplex PCR; TCRdb's copy has only in-frame clones and lacks some. The profile shows 350,000 to 400,000 clones, roughly 90% of them singletons. The rearrangement links TRBV7-2 to TRBJ2-3; 13 bases align to TRBD2. This TCR was sampled from a man younger than 35 with active or convalescent COVID-19. Material for sequencing was peripheral blood. CDR3 in amino acids: CASSTGLAGGTDTQYF. CDR3 nucleotide sequence: TGTGCCAGCAGCACCGGACTAGCGGGGGGCACAGATACGCAGTATTTT.